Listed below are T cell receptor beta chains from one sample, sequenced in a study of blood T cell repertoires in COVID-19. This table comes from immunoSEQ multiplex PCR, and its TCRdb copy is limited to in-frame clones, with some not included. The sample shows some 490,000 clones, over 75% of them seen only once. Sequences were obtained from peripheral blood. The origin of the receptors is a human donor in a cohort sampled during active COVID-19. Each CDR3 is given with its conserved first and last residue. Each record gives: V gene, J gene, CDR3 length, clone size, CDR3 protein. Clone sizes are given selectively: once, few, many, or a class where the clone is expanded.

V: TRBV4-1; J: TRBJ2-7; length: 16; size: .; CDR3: CASSQTTGTGDHEQYF
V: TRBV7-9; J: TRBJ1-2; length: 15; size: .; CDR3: CASSNVSGRVGGYTF
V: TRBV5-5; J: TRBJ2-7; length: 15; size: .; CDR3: CASSLVLAGEREQYF
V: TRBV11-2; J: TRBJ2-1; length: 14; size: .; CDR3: CATSGASSYNEQFF
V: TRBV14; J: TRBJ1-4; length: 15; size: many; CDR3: CASSHSQGMGEKLFF
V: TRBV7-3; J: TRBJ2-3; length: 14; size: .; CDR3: CASSQGLAEDTQYF
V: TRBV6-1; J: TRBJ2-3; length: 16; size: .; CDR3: CASSELGLKSTDTQYF
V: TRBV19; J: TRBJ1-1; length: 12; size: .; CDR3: CASTKDRGEAFF
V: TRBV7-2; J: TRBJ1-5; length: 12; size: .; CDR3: CASSFRNQPQHF
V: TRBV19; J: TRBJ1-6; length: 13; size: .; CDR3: CASMDRGNSPLHF
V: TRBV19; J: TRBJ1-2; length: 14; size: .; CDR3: CASSIGQREGGYTF
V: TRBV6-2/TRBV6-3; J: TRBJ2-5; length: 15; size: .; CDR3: CASSLLTGEGETQYF
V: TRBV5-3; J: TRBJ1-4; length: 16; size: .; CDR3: CARSQMPTGPGEKLFF
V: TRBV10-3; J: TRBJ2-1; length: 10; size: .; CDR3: CATGGDEQFF
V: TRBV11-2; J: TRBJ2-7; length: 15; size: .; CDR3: CASSYGLAGTYEQYF
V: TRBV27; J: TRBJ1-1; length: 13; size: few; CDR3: CASTRPGSSEAFF
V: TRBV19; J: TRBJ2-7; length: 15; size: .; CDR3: CASSPGTIGPYEQYF
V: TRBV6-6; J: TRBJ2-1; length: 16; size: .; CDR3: CASSYPGTSGRSEQFF
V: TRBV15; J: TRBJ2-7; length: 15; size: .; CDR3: CATRSASGTRGEQYF
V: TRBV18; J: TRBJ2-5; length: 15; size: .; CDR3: CASSPRAGSGETQYF
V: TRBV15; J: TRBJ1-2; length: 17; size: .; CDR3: CATSRDLLSGKTDGYTF
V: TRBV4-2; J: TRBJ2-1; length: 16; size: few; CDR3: CASSHIVSSGSYEQFF
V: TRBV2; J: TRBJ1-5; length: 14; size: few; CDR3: CASRRGQSSQPQHF
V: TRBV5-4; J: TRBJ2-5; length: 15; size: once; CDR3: CASSPRAGGAETQYF
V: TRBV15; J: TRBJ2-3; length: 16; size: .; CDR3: CATSLGRASVADTQYF
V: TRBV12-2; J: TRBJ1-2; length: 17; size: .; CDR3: CASRLAIGQGARGGYTF
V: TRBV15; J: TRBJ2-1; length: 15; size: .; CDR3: CATSRGLVSYNEQFF
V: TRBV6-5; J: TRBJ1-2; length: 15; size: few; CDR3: CASRRPGQHSYGYTF
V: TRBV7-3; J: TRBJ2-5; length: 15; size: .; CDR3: CASSLTSGIQETQYF
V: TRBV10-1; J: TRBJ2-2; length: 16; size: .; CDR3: CASRSGTSANTGELFF
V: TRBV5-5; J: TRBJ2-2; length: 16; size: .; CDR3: CASSLDWTSDPGELFF
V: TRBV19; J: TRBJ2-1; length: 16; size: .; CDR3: CASRSPGTSGYNEQFF
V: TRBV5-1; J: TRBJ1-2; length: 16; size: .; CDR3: CASSLGLTGQLYGYTF
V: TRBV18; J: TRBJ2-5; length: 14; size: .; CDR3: CASSRTSAEETQYF
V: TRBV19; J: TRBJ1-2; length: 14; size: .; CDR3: CASSIGTGVNGYTF
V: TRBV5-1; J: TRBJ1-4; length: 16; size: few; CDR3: CASSLGQGVQGEKLFF
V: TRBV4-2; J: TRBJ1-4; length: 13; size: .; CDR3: CASSPAPREKLFF
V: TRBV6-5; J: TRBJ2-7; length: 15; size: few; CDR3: CASTQAGGGQYEQYF
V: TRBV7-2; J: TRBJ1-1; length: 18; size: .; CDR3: CASSLRPPGTGVNTEAFF
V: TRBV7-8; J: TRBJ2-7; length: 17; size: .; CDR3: CASSPKGMASGNHEQYF
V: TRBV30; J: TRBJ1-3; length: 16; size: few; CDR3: CACNLKTGMVGNTIYF
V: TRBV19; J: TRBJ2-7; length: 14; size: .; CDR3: CASSIIGRNSEQYF
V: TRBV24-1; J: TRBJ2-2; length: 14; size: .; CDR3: CAAAGNPGTGELFF
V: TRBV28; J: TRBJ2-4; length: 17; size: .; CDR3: CASSSRQGRDTKNIQYF
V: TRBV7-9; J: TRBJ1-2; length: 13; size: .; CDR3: CASSLSDWGGYTF
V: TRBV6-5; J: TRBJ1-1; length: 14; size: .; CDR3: CASSPSPWDTEAFF
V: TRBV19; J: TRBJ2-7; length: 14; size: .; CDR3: CASTSGAGGFEQYF
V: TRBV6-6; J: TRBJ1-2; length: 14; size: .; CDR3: CASSSRGSNYGYTF
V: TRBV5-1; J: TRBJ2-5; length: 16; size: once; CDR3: CASSFGQGAIQETQYF
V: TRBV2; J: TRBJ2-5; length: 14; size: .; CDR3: CASSERLAEETQYF
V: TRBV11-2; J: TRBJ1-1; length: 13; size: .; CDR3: CASSLRQNTEAFF
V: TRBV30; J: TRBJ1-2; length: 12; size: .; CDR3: CAWSPSIYGYTF
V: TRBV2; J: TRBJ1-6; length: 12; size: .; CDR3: CASRTGNSPLHF
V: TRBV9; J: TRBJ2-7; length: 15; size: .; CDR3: CASSVEGTTDYEQYF